These 5 T cell receptor beta chains share one sample of origin, sequenced in a study of blood T cell repertoires in COVID-19. Sequencing used immunoSEQ multiplex PCR; TCRdb keeps in-frame clones, though not all of them. The sample includes 90,000 to 120,000 clones, about 88% of them seen just once. The sample comprised peripheral blood. The origin of the receptors is a human donor in a cohort sampled during active COVID-19.

The rearrangement links TRBV7-8 to TRBJ2-5, with a possible D match to TRBD2 (6 bases). The V end was cut by 5 bases, the J end by 4 bases, with 17 bases between. The CDR3 runs to 15 residues. The germline gives CDR1 SGHVS, CDR2 FQNEAQ. CDR3 sequence reads: CASSLIGDLGETQYF. CDR3 in DNA: TGTGCCAGCAGCCTCATCGGGGACTTAGGAGAGACCCAGTACTTC.

V gene TRBV19 combines with J gene TRBJ2-2; D might be TRBD1 (6 bases). Germline CDR1 is LNHDA and CDR2 is SQIVND (reference sequence). This CDR3 region has 15 residues. V was shortened by 5 bases and J by 1 base, with 11 bases between the two germline ends. The CDR3 DNA sequence: TGTGCCAGTAGTGCCGGGACACAGAACACCGGGGAGCTGTTTTTT. Its translation: CASSAGTQNTGELFF.

V and J are TRBV5-1 and TRBJ1-1, with a possible D match to TRBD1 (5 bases). Germline V lookup: CDR1 SGHRS, CDR2 YFSETQ. The CDR3 contains 13 residues. V was shortened by 3 bases and J by 1 base, with 7 bases between the two germline ends. The CDR3 DNA reads TGCGCCAGCAGCTCAACAGGGAACACTGAAGCTTTCTTT. The encoded protein is CASSSTGNTEAFF. The variable domain in full, completed from reference TRBV5-1 and TRBJ1-1, reads KAGVTQTPRYLIKTRGQQVTLSCSPISGHRSVSWYQQTPGQGLQFLFEYFSETQRNKGNFPGRFSGRQFSNSRSEMNVSTLELGDSALYLCASSSTGNTEAFFGQGTRLTVV.

This sequence joins TRBV11-2 and TRBJ1-2; 7 bases match TRBD1. V shed 2 bases and J 3 bases; nucleotides not matched to a gene: 0. Germline CDR1 reads SGHAT; CDR2 reads FQNNGV. The CDR3 contains 13 residues. The CDR3 DNA reads as TGTGCCAGCAGCTTACAGGGGGACTATGGCTACACCTTC. Translation gives CASSLQGDYGYTF.

The V gene is TRBV5-6, the J gene TRBJ2-1, with 9 bases aligning to TRBD2. The CDR3 loop spans 14 amino acids. V dropped 4 bases and J dropped 11; count of bases not matched to a gene: 10. Per the germline V gene, CDR1 is SGHDT and CDR2 is YYEEEE. Here the CDR3 reads CASSVTSGPGKQFF. The CDR3 DNA reads as TGTGCCAGCAGCGTGACTAGCGGTCCGGGGAAGCAGTTCTTC.